The sequence of this T cell receptor (beta chain) was determined in a study of cytomegalovirus exposure and HLA in healthy donors. PCR employed 60 Vbeta and 13 Jbeta primers. Clones were sequenced by immunoSEQ multiplex PCR, and TCRdb holds only the in-frame ones, with some missing. This sample has around 90,000 clones, with approximately 80% found just once. This clone was observed once. Germline V gives CDR1 SGHNT, CDR2 YYREEE (reference sequence). The CDR3 covers 15 residues. The J segment lost 7 bases and the V segment lost 0 bases, leaving 9 bases of the junction unmatched. The TCR was taken from a male donor in good health and CMV-seropositive. The J gene is TRBJ2-7, the V gene TRBV5-4, with 8 bases aligning to TRBD2. Sequenced material: PBMCs. CDR3 in DNA: TGTGCCAGCAGCTTGGGGGGCAAGCGGGGGCCGGAGCAGTACTTC. Its protein is CASSLGGKRGPEQYF.